This T cell receptor beta chain was captured in a study of T cells in Graves' hyperthyroidism and ophthalmopathy. What was amplified from RNA transcripts were TCR beta CDR3 regions. Using the HTBI primer set, a first-round RT-PCR was run on the TCR CDR3. TCRdb itself ran the multiplex PCR reads through MiXCR, one entry per CDR3 protein. The data contain about 380,000 distinct CDR3 sequences, less than 20% of them singletons. Per germline, CDR1 SGDLS and CDR2 YYNGEE. After removal of 6 bases from V and 8 bases from J, the junction contained 11 bases not matched to a gene. There are 14 residues in the CDR3. This clonotype showed up just a few times. Its antigen remains unknown. Study-level findings and limits: In validation, the model predicted ophthalmopathy. These predictions came a median around 5.9 months before onset.

The genes are TRBV9 and TRBJ1-2, with 9 bases matching TRBD1. Sequencing was carried out using blood. This TCR was recovered from a man aged 18 to 29 with Graves' ophthalmopathy. CDR3 in amino acids: CASTHLQGAEGYTF. The DNA for the CDR3 is TGTGCCAGCACCCATTTACAGGGGGCGGAAGGCTACACCTTC.